The subject of this entry is one T cell receptor beta chain. Antigen unknown. This record belongs to a study of cytomegalovirus exposure and HLA in healthy donors. General study points: Per a prior analysis, the majority of TCR beta V segments were productive roughly 87% or roughly 30% of the time. Under in vitro conditions, three CMV-associated chains were confirmed as specific for CMV antigens. A later analysis found most CMV-associated TCR beta chains apparently HLA-restricted. A cluster of highly shared sequence variants was likely a sequencing artifact.

It was with 60 Vbeta and 13 Jbeta primers that the PCR ran. Some clones are missing from TCRdb's copy, which holds only in-frame ones; the method was immunoSEQ multiplex PCR. In the table there are 210,000 or so clones, 60% to 80% of which are singletons. The V gene lost 0 bases and the J gene lost 4 bases, with 9 bases spanning the gap. The CDR3 is made up of 15 amino acids. From germline, CDR1 is LNHNV and CDR2 YYDKDF (reference sequence). Sequencing input: PBMCs. This clonotype was sampled from a woman aged 25 to 39 in good health and CMV-seropositive. The chain recombines TRBV15 with TRBJ2-2; D is unresolved. The CDR3, as DNA: TGTGCCACCAGCAGAGATCGTACACCCACCGGGGAGCTGTTTTTT. Translated, it gives CATSRDRTPTGELFF. The full variable domain, its missing parts supplied by reference TRBV15 and TRBJ2-2, is DAMVIQNPRYQVTQFGKPVTLSCSQTLNHNVMYWYQQKSSQAPKLLFHYYDKDFNNEADTPDNFQSRRPNTSFCFLDIRSPGLGDTAMYLCATSRDRTPTGELFFGEGSRLTVL.